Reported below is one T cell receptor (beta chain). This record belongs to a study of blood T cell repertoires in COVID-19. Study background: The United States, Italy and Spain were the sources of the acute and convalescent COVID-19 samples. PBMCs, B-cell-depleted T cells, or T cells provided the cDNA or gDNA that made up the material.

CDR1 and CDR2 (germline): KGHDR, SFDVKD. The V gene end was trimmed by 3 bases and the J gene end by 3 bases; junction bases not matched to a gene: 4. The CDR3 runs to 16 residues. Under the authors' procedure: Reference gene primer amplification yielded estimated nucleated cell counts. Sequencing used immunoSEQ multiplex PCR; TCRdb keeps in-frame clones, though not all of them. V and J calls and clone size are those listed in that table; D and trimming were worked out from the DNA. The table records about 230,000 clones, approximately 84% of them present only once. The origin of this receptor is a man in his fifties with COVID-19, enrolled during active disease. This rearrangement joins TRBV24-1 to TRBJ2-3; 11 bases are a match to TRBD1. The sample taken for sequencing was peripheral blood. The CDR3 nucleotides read TGTGCCACCAGTGATCGGACAGGGGGCTCGACAGATACGCAGTATTTT. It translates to CATSDRTGGSTDTQYF.